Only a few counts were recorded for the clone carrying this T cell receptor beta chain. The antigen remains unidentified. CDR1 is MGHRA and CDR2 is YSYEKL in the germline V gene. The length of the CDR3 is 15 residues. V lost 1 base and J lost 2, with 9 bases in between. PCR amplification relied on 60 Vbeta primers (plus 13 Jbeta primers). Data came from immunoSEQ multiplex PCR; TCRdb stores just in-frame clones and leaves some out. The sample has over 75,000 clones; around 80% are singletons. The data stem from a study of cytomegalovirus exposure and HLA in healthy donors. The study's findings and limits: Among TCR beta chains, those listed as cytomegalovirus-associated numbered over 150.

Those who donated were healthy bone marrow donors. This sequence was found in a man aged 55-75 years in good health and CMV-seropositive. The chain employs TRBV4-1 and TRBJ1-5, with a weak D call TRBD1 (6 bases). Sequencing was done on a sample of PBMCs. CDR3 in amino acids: CASSQGPGGNQPQHF. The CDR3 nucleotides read TGCGCCAGCAGCCAAGGTCCAGGGGGCAATCAGCCCCAGCATTTT.